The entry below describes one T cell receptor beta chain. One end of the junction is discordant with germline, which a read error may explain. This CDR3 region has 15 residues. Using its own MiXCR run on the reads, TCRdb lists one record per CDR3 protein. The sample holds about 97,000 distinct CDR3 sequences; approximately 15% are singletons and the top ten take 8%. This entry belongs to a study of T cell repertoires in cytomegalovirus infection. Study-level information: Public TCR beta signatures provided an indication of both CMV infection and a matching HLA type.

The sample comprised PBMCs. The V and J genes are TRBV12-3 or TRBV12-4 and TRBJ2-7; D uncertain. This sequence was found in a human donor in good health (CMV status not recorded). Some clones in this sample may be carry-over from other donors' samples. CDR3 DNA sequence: TGTACCAGCAGTTTCACGTCTTGGAGCTCCTACGAGCAGTACTTC. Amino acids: CTSSFTSWSSYEQYF.